This T cell receptor beta chain was observed in a study of blood T cell repertoires in acute mononucleosis. This CDR3 comprises 14 residues. Per the germline V gene, CDR1 is MNHEY and CDR2 is SVGAGI. Time point reported: acute infectious mononucleosis, at clinical presentation within 2 weeks of symptom onset (visit 1). This clone has just a few counts. One junction end disagrees with the germline gene, perhaps due to a read error. This table comes from immunoSEQ multiplex PCR, and its TCRdb copy is limited to in-frame clones, with some not included. In the table there are 7,700 or so clones, around 25% of which are singletons.

V usage is TRBV6-5 and J usage is TRBJ2-3; D unclear. This receptor was taken from a woman in her late teens or twenties with infectious mononucleosis caused by EBV. Sequenced here: EBV YVL epitope tetramer+ CD8+ T cells sorted from PBMCs, sampled during acute infectious mononucleosis. Sample subset: CD8 T cells binding a tetramer with EBV BRLF1 109-117 peptide (YVL-BR). CDR3: CATSEVGNTDTQYF. The CDR3 DNA reads TGTGCCACCAGTGAAGTAGGGAACACAGATACGCAGTATTTT.